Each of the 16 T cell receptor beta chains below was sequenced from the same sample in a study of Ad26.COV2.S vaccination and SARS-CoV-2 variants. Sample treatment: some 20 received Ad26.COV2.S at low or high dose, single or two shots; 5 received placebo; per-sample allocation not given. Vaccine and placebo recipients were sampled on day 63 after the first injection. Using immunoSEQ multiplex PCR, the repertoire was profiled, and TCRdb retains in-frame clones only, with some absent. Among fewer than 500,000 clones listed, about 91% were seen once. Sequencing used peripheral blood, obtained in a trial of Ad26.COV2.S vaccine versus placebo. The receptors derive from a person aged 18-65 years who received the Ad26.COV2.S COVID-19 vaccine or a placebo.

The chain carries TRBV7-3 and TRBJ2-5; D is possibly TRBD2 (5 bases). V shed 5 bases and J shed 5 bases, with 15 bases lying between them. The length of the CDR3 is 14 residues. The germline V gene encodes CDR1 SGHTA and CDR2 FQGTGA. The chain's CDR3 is CASSPGEAWETQYF. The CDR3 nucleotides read TGTGCCAGCAGCCCCGGGGAAGCTTGGGAGACCCAGTACTTC.

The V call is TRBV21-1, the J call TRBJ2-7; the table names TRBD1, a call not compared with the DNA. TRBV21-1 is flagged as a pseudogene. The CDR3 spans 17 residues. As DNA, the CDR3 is TGTGCCAGCAGCAAAGTCTTAACGACAGGCTCTGTTAAAGGGCAGTACGTC. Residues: CASSKVLTTGSVKGQYV.

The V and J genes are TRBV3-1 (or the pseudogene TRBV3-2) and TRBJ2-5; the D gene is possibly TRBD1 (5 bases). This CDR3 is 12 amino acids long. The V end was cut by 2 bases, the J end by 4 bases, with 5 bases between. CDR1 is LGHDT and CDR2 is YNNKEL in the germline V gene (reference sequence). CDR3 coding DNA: TGTGCCAGCAGCCAAAGGGGAGAGACCCAGTACTTC. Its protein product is CASSQRGETQYF.

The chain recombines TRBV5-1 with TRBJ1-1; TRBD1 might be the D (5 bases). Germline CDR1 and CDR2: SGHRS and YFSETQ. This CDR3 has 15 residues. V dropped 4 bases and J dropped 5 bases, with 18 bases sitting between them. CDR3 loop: CASSRQTYKGTEAFF. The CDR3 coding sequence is TGCGCCAGCAGCCGACAGACTTATAAGGGTACTGAAGCTTTCTTT.

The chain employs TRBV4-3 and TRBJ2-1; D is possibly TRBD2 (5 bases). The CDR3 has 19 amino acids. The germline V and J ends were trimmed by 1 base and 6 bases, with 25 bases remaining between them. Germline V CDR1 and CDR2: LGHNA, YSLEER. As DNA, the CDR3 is TGCGCCAGCAGCCAAGCGGGTGTGGTGAATTCGCGTCGGGGCAATGAGCAGTTCTTC. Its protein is CASSQAGVVNSRRGNEQFF.

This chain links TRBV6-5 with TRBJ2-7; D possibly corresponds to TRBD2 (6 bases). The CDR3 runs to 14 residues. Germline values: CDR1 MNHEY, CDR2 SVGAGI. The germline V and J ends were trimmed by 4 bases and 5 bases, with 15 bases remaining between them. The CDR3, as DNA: TGTGCCAGCAGTTCAGGTCGGGGGTTCAACGAGCAGTACTTC. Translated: CASSSGRGFNEQYF.

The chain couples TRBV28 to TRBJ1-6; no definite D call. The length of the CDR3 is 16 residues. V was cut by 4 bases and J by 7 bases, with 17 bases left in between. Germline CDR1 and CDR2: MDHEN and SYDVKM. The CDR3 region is CASSSFMPVLNSPLHF. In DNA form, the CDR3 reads TGTGCCAGCAGTTCCTTCATGCCGGTATTGAATTCACCCCTCCACTTT.

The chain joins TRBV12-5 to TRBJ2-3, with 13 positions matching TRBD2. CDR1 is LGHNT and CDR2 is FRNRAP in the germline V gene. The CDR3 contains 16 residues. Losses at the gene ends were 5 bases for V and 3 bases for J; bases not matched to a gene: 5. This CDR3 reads CASGKPGLAGTDTQYF. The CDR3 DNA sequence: TGTGCTAGTGGTAAACCGGGACTAGCGGGAACAGATACGCAGTATTTT.

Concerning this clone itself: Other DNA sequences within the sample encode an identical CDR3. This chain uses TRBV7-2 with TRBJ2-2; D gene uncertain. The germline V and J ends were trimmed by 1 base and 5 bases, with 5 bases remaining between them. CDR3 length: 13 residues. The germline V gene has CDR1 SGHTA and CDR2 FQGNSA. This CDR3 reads CASSLVFTGELFF. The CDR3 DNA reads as TGTGCCAGCAGCTTAGTGTTTACCGGGGAGCTGTTTTTT. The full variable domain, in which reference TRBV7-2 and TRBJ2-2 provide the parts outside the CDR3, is GAGVSQSPSNKVTEKGKDVELRCDPISGHTALYWYRQSLGQGLEFLIYFQGNSAPDKSGLPSDRFSAERTGGSVSTLTIQRTQQEDSAVYLCASSLVFTGELFFGEGSRLTVL.

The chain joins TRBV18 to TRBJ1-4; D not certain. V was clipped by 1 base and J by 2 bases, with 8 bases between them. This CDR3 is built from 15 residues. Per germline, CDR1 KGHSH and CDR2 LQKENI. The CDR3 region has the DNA TGTGCCAGCTCACCACTGGCACCCACTAATGAAAAACTGTTTTTT. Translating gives CASSPLAPTNEKLFF.

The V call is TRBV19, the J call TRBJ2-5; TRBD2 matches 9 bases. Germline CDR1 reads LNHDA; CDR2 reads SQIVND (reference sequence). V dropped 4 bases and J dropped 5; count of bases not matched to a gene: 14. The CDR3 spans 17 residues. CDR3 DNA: TGTGCCAGTAGTACCTCCATGGGAGCGGGGGGTTCGGAGACCCAGTACTTC. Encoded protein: CASSTSMGAGGSETQYF.

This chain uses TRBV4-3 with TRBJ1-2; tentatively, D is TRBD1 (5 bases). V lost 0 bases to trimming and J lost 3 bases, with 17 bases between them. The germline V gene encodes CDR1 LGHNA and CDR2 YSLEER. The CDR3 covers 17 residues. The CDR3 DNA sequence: TGCGCCAGCAGCCAAGAAGGGTTCGAAGGGGCCCACTATGGCTACACCTTC. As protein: CASSQEGFEGAHYGYTF.

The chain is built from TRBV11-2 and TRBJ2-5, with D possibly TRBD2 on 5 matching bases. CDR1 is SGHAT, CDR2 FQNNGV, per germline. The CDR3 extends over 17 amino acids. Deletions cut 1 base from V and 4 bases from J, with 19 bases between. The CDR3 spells CASSLVEGLTPRETQYF. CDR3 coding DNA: TGTGCCAGCAGCTTAGTGGAAGGACTTACCCCTAGAGAGACCCAGTACTTC.

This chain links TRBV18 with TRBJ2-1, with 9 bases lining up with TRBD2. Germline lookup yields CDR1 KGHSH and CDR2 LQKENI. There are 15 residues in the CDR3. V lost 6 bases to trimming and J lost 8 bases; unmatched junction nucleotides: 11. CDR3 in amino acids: CASSRSGTSSHEQFF. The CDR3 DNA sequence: TGTGCCAGCTCCCGGAGCGGGACTAGCTCCCATGAGCAGTTCTTC.

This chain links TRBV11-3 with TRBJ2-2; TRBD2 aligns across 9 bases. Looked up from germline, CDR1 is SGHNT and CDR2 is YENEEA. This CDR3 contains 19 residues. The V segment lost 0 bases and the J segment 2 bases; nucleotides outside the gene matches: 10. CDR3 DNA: TGTGCCAGCAGCTTAGATCGGTGGCTAGCGGGACCTAACACCGGGGAGCTGTTTTTT. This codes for CASSLDRWLAGPNTGELFF.

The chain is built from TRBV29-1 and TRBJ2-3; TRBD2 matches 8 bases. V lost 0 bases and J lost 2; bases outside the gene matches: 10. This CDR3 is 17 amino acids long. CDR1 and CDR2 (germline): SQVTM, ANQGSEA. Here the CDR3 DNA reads TGCAGCGTTGAAGATCCCCCCCGAGCGGGGGACACAGATACGCAGTATTTT. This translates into CSVEDPPRAGDTDTQYF.